Shown below are 10 T cell receptor beta chains from a single sample sequenced in a study of shared clonotypes between healthy human individuals. Sequenced by immunoSEQ multiplex PCR; TCRdb stores in-frame clones only, minus some. The profile shows fewer than 800,000 clones, 92% of them singletons. The naive CD8 population came from CD45RO-negative cells selected for CCR7, without terminally differentiated effector memory CD45RA+ cells. The sample taken for sequencing was naive CD8+ T cells sorted from blood. Receptors originate from a man aged 25-45 years in good health.

This chain joins TRBV9 and TRBJ2-7, with 10 bases that match TRBD2. CDR3 size: 14 residues. The trim removed 4 bases at V and 5 bases at J, leaving 6 bases unmatched. Germline V CDR1 and CDR2: SGDLS, YYNGEE. CDR3 nucleotide sequence: TGTGCCAGCAGCACCCCCGGGACTAGCGACGAGCAGTACTTC. Its translation is CASSTPGTSDEQYF.

This rearrangement joins TRBV11-2 to TRBJ1-2; D possibly corresponds to TRBD1 (5 bases). V shed 3 bases and J shed 5 bases, with 16 bases lying between them. The CDR3 is 15 amino acids. Germline V gene lookup returns CDR1 SGHAT and CDR2 FQNNGV. The CDR3 protein is CASSLDPGTGYGYTF. In nucleotides, the CDR3 is TGTGCCAGCAGCTTGGACCCCGGGACCGGATATGGCTACACCTTC.

CDR3 bases: TGTGCCAGTAGTACACTAACAGGGGTTGAAGCTTTCTTT. Protein sequence: CASSTLTGVEAFF. V and J are TRBV19 and TRBJ1-1, with 7 bases identical to TRBD1. V trimming: 4 bases; J trimming: 7 bases; junction bases outside the gene matches: 6. This CDR3 region has 13 residues. Germline lookup yields CDR1 LNHDA and CDR2 SQIVND (reference sequence).

The V gene is TRBV29-1, the J gene TRBJ2-7; 7 bases agree with TRBD1. The CDR3 is 12 amino acids. Trimming at V came to 7 bases and at J to 5 bases, leaving 8 bases not matched to a gene. CDR1 and CDR2 (germline): SQVTM, ANQGSEA. DNA of the CDR3: TGCAGCGGAAGGACAGGTTTGGACGAGCAGTACTTC. Its protein product is CSGRTGLDEQYF.

This clone turned up a few times. The chain couples TRBV5-4 to TRBJ2-7; 9 bases fit TRBD2. After removal of 4 bases from V and 0 bases from J, the junction contained 8 bases not matched to a gene. The V gene's germline CDR1 is SGHNT and CDR2 YYREEE (reference sequence). The CDR3 sequence is 16 residues long. Here the CDR3 DNA reads TGTGCCAGCAGCGGGGGGCGGGAGGGCCCCTCCTACGAGCAGTACTTC. Translation gives CASSGGREGPSYEQYF.

V gene TRBV11-3 combines with J gene TRBJ2-1; 7 bases are a match to TRBD2. Germline CDR1 SGHNT, CDR2 YENEEA. J was trimmed by 6 bases and V by 8 bases; bases with no gene match: 16. The CDR3 length is 16 residues. CDR3 sequence (DNA): TGTGCCAGCTCCGCTCGGGGGGAAAACCCCCCCAATGAGCAGTTCTTC. Its protein product is CASSARGENPPNEQFF.

The chain carries TRBV21-1 and TRBJ1-5; TRBD1 is the table's D call and was not checked against the DNA. TRBV21-1 is reported as a pseudogene. The CDR3 has 17 amino acids. This CDR3 is CASSTSEDRDSNQPQHF. DNA for the CDR3: TGTGCCAGCAGCACTTCCGAGGACAGGGATAGCAATCAGCCCCAGCATTTT.

The V call is TRBV11-2, the J call TRBJ2-1; 11 nucleotides agree with TRBD2. V was clipped by 5 bases and J by 4 bases; unmatched bases: 4. Germline V lookup: CDR1 SGHAT, CDR2 FQNNGV. This CDR3 comprises 15 residues. Here the CDR3 DNA reads TGTGCCAGCAGCGCATTAGCGGGAGGGTACAATGAGCAGTTCTTC. Translated, it gives CASSALAGGYNEQFF.

The chain couples TRBV6-1 to TRBJ1-5, with D hard to call. CDR1 is MNHNS, CDR2 SASEGT, per germline. This CDR3 comprises 15 residues. V was clipped by 4 bases and J by 7 bases, with 17 bases between them. This CDR3 reads CASSVGELRGQPQHF. Written as DNA, the CDR3 is TGTGCCAGCAGTGTCGGGGAACTCCGAGGGCAGCCCCAGCATTTT.

V gene TRBV7-2 combines with J gene TRBJ1-1; no reliable D call. CDR1 and CDR2 from the germline V gene are SGHTA and FQGNSA. This CDR3 is built from 13 residues. Trimming removed 2 bases at V and 8 bases at J, with 12 bases between. The CDR3 bases are TGTGCCAGCAGCTTATCTCGGCCAGCCGAAGCTTTCTTT. It codes for CASSLSRPAEAFF.